The present entry profiles one TCR beta chain with its context. The antigen is unknown. This entry comes from a study of cytomegalovirus exposure and HLA in healthy donors. The study, taken as a whole, reports: Compared with the roughly 670-donor mean, an Asian-associated ancestry cluster reportedly had fewer N-insertions, according to a later analysis. Cytomegalovirus association was assigned to approximately 160 TCR beta chains.

60 Vbeta and 13 Jbeta primers were used in PCR. Sequencing used immunoSEQ multiplex PCR; TCRdb keeps in-frame clones, though not all of them. The sample contains around 150,000 clones, over 60% of which appear only once. Germline V lookup: CDR1 MNHNY, CDR2 SVGAGI (reference sequence). The CDR3 is 15 residues long. Germline trimming cut 7 bases from V and 4 bases from J; bases unmatched to any gene: 12. Sequences were obtained from PBMCs. The TCR was taken from a woman between 40 and 50 years old in good health and CMV-seronegative. The chain joins TRBV6-6 to TRBJ1-2; 7 nucleotides match TRBD1. The CDR3 DNA follows: TGTGCCAGCATTCGGGACCCGGGACAGCTCTATGGCTACACCTTC. Its protein is CASIRDPGQLYGYTF.